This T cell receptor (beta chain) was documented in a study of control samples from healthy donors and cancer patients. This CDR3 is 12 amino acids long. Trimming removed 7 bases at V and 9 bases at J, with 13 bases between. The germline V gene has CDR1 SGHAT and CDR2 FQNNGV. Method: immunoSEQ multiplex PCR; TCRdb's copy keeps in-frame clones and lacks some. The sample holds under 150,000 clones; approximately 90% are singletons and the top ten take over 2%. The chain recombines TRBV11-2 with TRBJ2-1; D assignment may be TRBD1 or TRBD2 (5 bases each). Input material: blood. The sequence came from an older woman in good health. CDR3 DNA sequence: TGTGCCAGCACCTTCGGGGCGATTGAGCAGTTCTTC. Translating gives CASTFGAIEQFF.